The clone carrying this TCR beta chain was seen repeatedly, ten times or more. The antigen remains unidentified. This entry is derived from a study of identical twins. Whole-study findings and limits: Abundant beta clonotypes from cord blood bore fewer insertions; memory repertoires lacked this pattern. Because invariant MAIT and iNKT cells could be present, zero-insertion analyses could be partly confounded. The study found excess low generation probability among twin-shared out-of-frame alpha sequences. Models underpredicted monozygotic twin sharing of out-of-frame TCR alpha.

TCRdb used MiXCR to reprocess the 5' RACE reads, holding one entry per CDR3 protein. The sample has hundreds of thousands of distinct CDR3 sequences; over 8.5% are singletons. This sample also belongs to another study, concerning yellow fever vaccine responses in identical twins.

The TCR sequence derives from a woman aged 18 to 35 in good health. The sequenced sample consisted of PBMCs.

CDR3 in amino acids: CASSQELGQAFSPLHF. In DNA form, the CDR3 reads TGTGCCAGCAGCCAAGAACTGGGACAGGCATTTTCACCCCTCCACTTT. J is TRBJ1-6 and V is TRBV4-2; 8 nucleotides agree with TRBD1. J gave up 9 bases and V 0 bases, and 7 bases lay outside the gene matches. The CDR3 is 16 residues long. Germline V CDR1 and CDR2: LGHNA, YNFKEQ.